These T cell receptor beta chains were read from a single sample in a study of blood T cell repertoires in COVID-19. The method was immunoSEQ multiplex PCR; TCRdb's version includes in-frame clones alone and lacks a portion of them. The top ten clones hold around 8.5% of a sample with 110,000 or so clones, approximately 80% of them seen once. The source material was peripheral blood. The receptors were gathered from a woman in her thirties or forties with acute or convalescent COVID-19. Both conserved end residues are part of each CDR3. A D gene is named only where the DNA matches it firmly. Size tells how often a clone was seen (once, few, many) or the class of an expanded clone, and some rows leave it out.

V gene: TRBV9
J gene: TRBJ2-3
clone size: NA
D gene: TRBD2
CDR3 DNA: TGTGCCAGCAGCACCAGTCCCGGGACTAGCGGGGGGGGTACTAGCACAGATACGCAGTATTTT
CDR3 protein: CASSTSPGTSGGGTSTDTQYF

V gene: TRBV5-1
J gene: TRBJ2-1
clone size: NA
D gene: NA
CDR3 DNA: TGCGCCAGTTATCACGGGGGGTCCCAGGGGGAGCAGTTCTTC
CDR3 protein: CASYHGGSQGEQFF

V gene: TRBV6-5
J gene: TRBJ1-4
clone size: few
D gene: NA
CDR3 DNA: TGTGCCAGCGGGAGAGCGGCAGCAAATGAAAAACTGTTTTTT
CDR3 protein: CASGRAAANEKLFF

V gene: TRBV3-1/TRBV3-2
J gene: TRBJ2-5
clone size: once
D gene: TRBD2
CDR3 DNA: TGTGCCAGCAGCTCCCGGGGGGGGGAAGAGACCCAGTACTTC
CDR3 protein: CASSSRGGEETQYF

V gene: TRBV7-9
J gene: TRBJ1-2
clone size: many
D gene: NA
CDR3 DNA: TGTGCCAGCAGCCCTGGAAGGACAGCATCTAACTATGGCTACACCTTC
CDR3 protein: CASSPGRTASNYGYTF

V gene: TRBV6-5
J gene: TRBJ2-3
clone size: NA
D gene: NA
CDR3 DNA: TGTGCCACCTGCGCCCTAGTTCCCACAGATACGCAGTATTTT
CDR3 protein: CATCALVPTDTQYF

V gene: TRBV5-1
J gene: TRBJ1-2
clone size: once
D gene: TRBD1
CDR3 DNA: TGCGCCAGCAGCCAAGGGACAGGGGGCACTCTGGACTATGGCTACACCTTC
CDR3 protein: CASSQGTGGTLDYGYTF

V gene: TRBV11-2
J gene: TRBJ2-7
clone size: NA
D gene: NA
CDR3 DNA: TGTGCCAGCAGCCCCTCAACCACTAGCTCCCACGAGCAGTACTTC
CDR3 protein: CASSPSTTSSHEQYF

V gene: TRBV7-2
J gene: TRBJ2-5
clone size: NA
D gene: TRBD2
CDR3 DNA: TGTGCCAGCAGCTTAGGGATAGCGGGGATTGGAGAGACCCAGTACTTC
CDR3 protein: CASSLGIAGIGETQYF

V gene: TRBV7-2
J gene: TRBJ1-6
clone size: NA
D gene: NA
CDR3 DNA: TGTGCCAGCAGCTTAGCGGGGCCACCCCTCCACTTT
CDR3 protein: CASSLAGPPLHF

V gene: TRBV18
J gene: TRBJ1-2
clone size: NA
D gene: NA
CDR3 DNA: TGTGCCAGCTCACCTTTACCGGGGGACTATGGCTACACCTTC
CDR3 protein: CASSPLPGDYGYTF

V gene: TRBV6-5
J gene: TRBJ1-5
clone size: once
D gene: NA
CDR3 DNA: TGTGCCAGCAGATTGCAGGGAAACAGCAATCAGCCCCAGCATTTT
CDR3 protein: CASRLQGNSNQPQHF

V gene: TRBV29-1
J gene: TRBJ1-1
clone size: NA
D gene: NA
CDR3 DNA: TGCAGCGTACGGGACACTGAAGCTTTCTTT
CDR3 protein: CSVRDTEAFF

V gene: TRBV19
J gene: TRBJ2-7
clone size: once
D gene: NA
CDR3 DNA: TGTGCCAGTTCCGAGGGATTAGTGCGCTACGAGCAGTACTTC
CDR3 protein: CASSEGLVRYEQYF

V gene: TRBV6-2/TRBV6-3
J gene: TRBJ2-4
clone size: NA
D gene: TRBD1
CDR3 DNA: TGTGCCAGCAGTTACTCTCAGGGGGCTCAAGCCAAAAACATTCAGTACTTC
CDR3 protein: CASSYSQGAQAKNIQYF

V gene: TRBV5-8
J gene: TRBJ1-2
clone size: once
D gene: NA
CDR3 DNA: TGTGCCAGCAGAACCCAGGCCCCCTATGGCTACACCTTC
CDR3 protein: CASRTQAPYGYTF

V gene: TRBV5-5
J gene: TRBJ2-7
clone size: NA
D gene: TRBD2
CDR3 DNA: TGTGCCAGCAGCCGGAGGACTAGCGGGGGGGCCCCACAGTACTTC
CDR3 protein: CASSRRTSGGAPQYF

V gene: TRBV2
J gene: TRBJ1-2
clone size: NA
D gene: TRBD1
CDR3 DNA: TGTGCCGGAACCGATGACAGGGGAGCTCATGGCTACACCTTC
CDR3 protein: CAGTDDRGAHGYTF

V gene: TRBV12-1
J gene: TRBJ2-7
clone size: NA
D gene: NA
CDR3 DNA: TGTGCCAGCAGCTGGGGCTTGGGGTTCTTCTCCTACGAGCAGTACTTC
CDR3 protein: CASSWGLGFFSYEQYF

V gene: TRBV21-1
J gene: TRBJ2-7
clone size: NA
D gene: NA
CDR3 DNA: TGTGCCAGGCTTAGAACAGGGTCGGGCGAGCAGTACTTC
CDR3 protein: CARLRTGSGEQYF

V gene: TRBV12-3/TRBV12-4
J gene: TRBJ1-1
clone size: NA
D gene: TRBD1
CDR3 DNA: TGTGCCAGCATTCAGGGGGCCCGGACTGAAGCTTTCTTT
CDR3 protein: CASIQGARTEAFF

V gene: TRBV21-1
J gene: TRBJ2-5
clone size: NA
D gene: NA
CDR3 DNA: TGTGCCAGCAGCTACCGACCGGGACAGGGGAAACTCCAAGAGACCCAGTACTTC
CDR3 protein: CASSYRPGQGKLQETQYF